This T cell receptor (beta chain) was recovered during a study of OX40 agonist ivuxolimab in advanced cancers. Background on the study: Patients in the trial were receiving intravenous ivuxolimab every 2 weeks, at doses of 0.01 to 10 mg/kg. Two patients with cutaneous melanoma and one with hepatocellular carcinoma, three in total, showed partial responses. Study results and caveats: Partial responders treated at 0.1-3.0 mg/kg exhibited clonal expansion among the lowest measured.

Patients who had autoimmune disease history or got systemic immunosuppression were left out. Libraries were prepared by immunoSEQ multiplex PCR; TCRdb keeps only in-frame clonotypes and omits some of them. The sample records around 65,000 clones, around 93% being singletons. V was clipped by 5 bases and J by 0 bases, with 8 bases between them. CDR1 is MGHRA, CDR2 YSYEKL, per germline. CDR3 length: 14 residues. This clone is a singleton in its sample. The target antigen is unknown. V gene TRBV4-1 combines with J gene TRBJ2-4; possibly TRBD1 for D (5 bases). The material sequenced was CD4+ or CD8+ T cells sorted from blood, taken in a trial of the OX40 agonist ivuxolimab. The sequence derives from an adult with an advanced solid tumor such as melanoma, head and neck, liver or kidney cancer. Here the CDR3 DNA reads TGCGCCAGCAGCGACAGTCTAGCCAAAAACATTCAGTACTTC. It specifies CASSDSLAKNIQYF.